A selection of T cell receptor beta chains follows, all from one sample in a study of shared clonotypes between healthy human individuals. The data were produced by immunoSEQ multiplex PCR, yet TCRdb's version contains in-frame clones alone and is incomplete. The sample contains roughly 300,000 clones, 80% to 90% of which appear only once. The source material was memory CD8+ T cells sorted from blood. These TCRs come from a man younger than 35 in good health. CDR3s include the opening cysteine and the closing phenylalanine or tryptophan. The D gene is left open where the match is weak. Clone sizes are given selectively: once, few, many, or a class where the clone is expanded.

- | TRBJ1-5 | TRBV5-6 | - | CASSYSGSNQPQHF | TGTGCCAGCAGCTACAGCGGTAGCAATCAGCCCCAGCATTTT
TRBD1 | TRBJ1-4 | TRBV4-3 | - | CASSPTGAVNEKLFF | TGCGCCAGCAGCCCCACAGGGGCAGTTAATGAAAAACTGTTTTTT
- | TRBJ2-5 | TRBV7-2 | - | CASSLGWSKETQYF | TGTGCCAGCAGCTTAGGATGGTCAAAAGAGACCCAGTACTTC
- | TRBJ1-6 | TRBV6-5 | - | CASTPSALLYSPLHF | TGTGCCAGCACCCCATCGGCGTTACTATACTCACCCCTCCACTTT
TRBD1 | TRBJ1-2 | TRBV11-2 | once | CASSKTGNSNYGYTF | TGTGCCAGCAGCAAGACAGGGAACTCTAACTATGGCTACACCTTC
TRBD1 | TRBJ1-1 | TRBV20-1 | - | CSTGGHTEAFF | TGCAGTACAGGGGGTCACACTGAAGCTTTCTTT
- | TRBJ2-7 | TRBV4-1 | - | CASSQVEDSGASEQYF | TGCGCCAGCAGCCAAGTCGAGGACAGCGGTGCATCCGAGCAGTACTTC
- | TRBJ2-1 | TRBV6-4 | few | CASSEKVSGGYNEQFF | TGTGCCAGCAGTGAGAAAGTTAGCGGAGGTTACAATGAGCAGTTCTTC
TRBD2 | TRBJ2-7 | TRBV4-1 | - | CASSAGGLSSYEQYF | TGCGCCAGCAGCGCGGGAGGTCTAAGCTCCTACGAGCAGTACTTC
- | TRBJ2-3 | TRBV7-9 | once | CASSFGEDTQYF | TGTGCCAGCAGCTTTGGGGAGGATACGCAGTATTTT
- | TRBJ1-2 | TRBV28 | - | CASSLGADTYGYTF | TGTGCCAGCAGTTTAGGGGCCGATACTTATGGCTACACCTTC
TRBD1 | TRBJ1-1 | TRBV7-9 | - | CASSYVTGEGTEAFF | TGTGCCAGCAGCTACGTAACAGGGGAAGGCACTGAAGCTTTCTTT
TRBD2 | TRBJ2-1 | TRBV10-3 | - | CAISESGLAGYEQFF | TGTGCCATCAGTGAGTCCGGATTAGCGGGCTATGAGCAGTTCTTC
TRBD1 | TRBJ2-7 | TRBV29-1 | - | CSVGDRNSYEQYF | TGCAGCGTTGGGGACAGGAATTCCTACGAGCAGTACTTC
- | TRBJ2-7 | TRBV11-1 | - | CASSLVLPGGEQYF | TGTGCCAGCAGCTTAGTTTTACCCGGCGGGGAGCAGTACTTC
TRBD1 | TRBJ2-7 | TRBV9 | - | CASSVGDSNYEQYF | TGTGCCAGCAGCGTAGGGGACAGCAACTACGAGCAGTACTTC
- | TRBJ2-7 | TRBV4-1 | - | CASSQVGTPYEQYF | TGCGCCAGCAGCCAAGTCGGGACACCCTACGAGCAGTACTTC
- | TRBJ1-5 | TRBV28 | - | CASSSRMPQHF | TGTGCCAGCAGTTCGCGGATGCCCCAGCATTTT
- | TRBJ2-5 | TRBV7-3 | - | CASSLTKQGLQETQYF | TGTGCCAGCAGCTTAACGAAGCAGGGTCTCCAAGAGACCCAGTACTTC
TRBD2 | TRBJ2-7 | TRBV7-9 | - | CASGDLRTSGSGSSYEQYF | TGTGCCAGCGGCGACCTCAGGACTAGCGGGAGCGGGAGCTCCTACGAGCAGTACTTC
TRBD1 | TRBJ2-5 | TRBV28 | - | CASSSPDRGWTGETQYF | TGTGCCAGCAGTTCTCCGGACAGGGGGTGGACGGGAGAGACCCAGTACTTC
- | TRBJ2-3 | TRBV7-2 | - | CASMPEPPQGGTDTQYF | TGTGCCAGCATGCCCGAGCCTCCCCAAGGGGGCACAGATACGCAGTATTTT
- | TRBJ2-7 | TRBV4-1 | - | CASSQGPTLTSEQYF | TGCGCCAGCAGCCAAGGTCCGACTCTAACAAGCGAGCAGTACTTC
TRBD1 | TRBJ1-3 | TRBV19 | - | CASRRRDSSFLSGNTIYF | TGTGCCAGTAGACGTCGGGACAGCTCCTTCCTTTCTGGAAACACCATATATTTT
- | TRBJ2-3 | TRBV4-1 | once | CASSQGQNTDTQYF | TGCGCCAGCAGCCAAGGACAGAACACAGATACGCAGTATTTT
- | TRBJ2-7 | TRBV4-3 | - | CASSQERTRSYEQYF | TGCGCCAGCAGCCAAGAACGTACCCGCTCCTACGAGCAGTACTTC
- | TRBJ2-7 | TRBV14 | once | CASSQEGMAYEQYF | TGTGCCAGCAGCCAAGAGGGGATGGCCTACGAGCAGTACTTC
- | TRBJ2-1 | TRBV10-3 | - | CAISQGSDFSGQFF | TGTGCCATCAGTCAGGGTAGCGACTTTTCGGGGCAGTTCTTC
- | TRBJ2-3 | TRBV6-4 | - | CARGEANTQYF | TGTGCCAGGGGAGAGGCGAATACGCAGTATTTT
TRBD2 | TRBJ2-7 | TRBV7-9 | - | CASSLYAGDEQYF | TGTGCCAGCAGCTTATACGCGGGGGACGAGCAGTACTTC
- | TRBJ1-3 | TRBV5-1 | - | CASSLWGSGNTIYF | TGCGCCAGCAGCTTGTGGGGCTCTGGAAACACCATATATTTT
- | TRBJ2-1 | TRBV27 | - | CASSSPTGSSRHEQFF | TGTGCCAGCAGTTCCCCCACTGGTTCTTCCCGGCATGAGCAGTTCTTC
- | TRBJ2-7 | TRBV27 | many | CASRRGFYEQYF | TGTGCCAGCAGGAGAGGATTCTACGAGCAGTACTTC
TRBD1 | TRBJ1-1 | TRBV5-1 | - | CASSKWTGKTEAFF | TGCGCCAGCAGCAAATGGACAGGGAAGACTGAAGCTTTCTTT
- | TRBJ2-2 | TRBV5-6 | - | CASSLGGPGELFF | TGTGCCAGCAGCTTAGGTGGTCCCGGGGAGCTGTTTTTT
TRBD2 | TRBJ2-3 | TRBV7-9 | - | CASSKITRDYLGDTQYF | TGTGCCAGCAGCAAAATAACCCGGGACTATCTGGGGGATACGCAGTATTTT
- | TRBJ2-3 | TRBV5-1 | - | CASSLDFTGAIWGTDTQYF | TGCGCCAGCAGCTTGGATTTTACGGGAGCTATCTGGGGTACAGATACGCAGTATTTT
TRBD2 | TRBJ2-1 | TRBV14 | - | CASSPTLGLAALYNEQFF | TGTGCCAGCAGCCCGACCCTTGGGCTAGCGGCACTCTACAATGAGCAGTTCTTC
- | TRBJ2-7 | TRBV4-1 | - | CASSQEGSSYEQYF | TGCGCCAGCAGCCAAGAGGGCAGCTCCTACGAGCAGTACTTC
TRBD2 | TRBJ2-7 | TRBV5-1 | - | CASRAGGDYEQYF | TGCGCCAGCAGGGCGGGAGGGGATTACGAGCAGTACTTC
TRBD2 | TRBJ2-5 | TRBV4-1 | - | CASSHPRRGLAEETQYF | TGCGCCAGCAGCCACCCCAGAAGGGGACTAGCAGAAGAGACCCAGTACTTC
- | TRBJ1-1 | TRBV19 | - | CASSIVSTAEAFF | TGTGCCAGTAGTATAGTTTCCACAGCTGAAGCTTTCTTT
- | TRBJ2-3 | TRBV4-1 | few | CASSQVTTDTQYF | TGCGCCAGCAGCCAAGTGACAACAGATACGCAGTATTTT
- | TRBJ2-1 | TRBV5-4 | - | CASSPGTSPHEQFF | TGTGCCAGCAGCCCTGGGACTTCCCCCCATGAGCAGTTCTTC
- | TRBJ2-7 | TRBV13 | once | CASRRGGEYEQYF | TGTGCCAGCCGCCGAGGGGGTGAGTACGAGCAGTACTTC
- | TRBJ2-2 | TRBV6-5 | - | CASSYKAGELFF | TGTGCCAGCAGTTACAAGGCCGGGGAGCTGTTTTTT
- | TRBJ1-4 | TRBV27 | - | CASSLMDPYNEKLFF | TGTGCCAGCAGTTTGATGGACCCTTATAATGAAAAACTGTTTTTT
- | TRBJ2-7 | TRBV25-1 | - | CASSEYPGDSYEQYF | TGTGCCAGCAGTGAATACCCGGGGGACTCCTACGAGCAGTACTTC
- | TRBJ2-7 | TRBV5-1 | - | CASSLEIGPGPVIYEQYF | TGCGCCAGCAGCTTGGAAATCGGCCCAGGGCCAGTGATCTACGAGCAGTACTTC
- | TRBJ2-1 | TRBV13 | - | CASSPKGPFF | TGTGCCAGCAGCCCAAAGGGACCTTTCTTC
- | TRBJ2-1 | TRBV6-1 | once | CASSLAILSYNEQFF | TGTGCCAGCAGTCTTGCGATTCTCTCCTACAATGAGCAGTTCTTC
- | TRBJ1-3 | TRBV5-8 | - | CASSLKGTTYSGNTIYF | TGTGCCAGCAGCTTGAAAGGGACCACGTACTCTGGAAACACCATATATTTT